Following are 9 T cell receptor beta chains from one sample sequenced in a study of spatial heterogeneity in lung cancer. Points from the study as a whole: One measure, the expanded intratumoral alpha and beta TCR count, tracked tumor mutation counts.

The time point denotes: sample taken at primary tumor resection. One entry per CDR3 protein results from TCRdb running MiXCR on the 5' RACE reads. The sample contains about 9,800 distinct CDR3 sequences, more than 5% of which appear only once. The antigens these receptors bind are not known. Material: lung tumor tissue, obtained at surgery. All receptors come from a male donor with early-stage non-small cell lung cancer.

In its sample, this clonotype is medium-sized. The chain couples TRBV7-3 to TRBJ2-6; the D is unclear. The CDR3 has 13 amino acids. Trimming removed 4 bases at V and 0 bases at J, with 1 base between. Germline CDR1 SGHTA, CDR2 FQGTGA. CDR3 sequence: CASSYSGANVLTF. The CDR3 DNA sequence: TGTGCCAGCAGCTACTCTGGGGCCAACGTCCTGACTTTC.

This clonotype was seen ten or more times. The chain is built from TRBV7-9 and TRBJ2-7; D ambiguous. Germline V gene data show CDR1 as SEHNR and CDR2 as FQNEAQ (reference sequence). The CDR3 spans 10 residues. Trimming pared 8 bases from V and 5 bases from J, leaving 7 bases between. CDR3 nucleotide sequence: TGTGCCAGCGGAAGGGACGAGCAGTACTTC. Its protein is CASGRDEQYF.

Ten or more counts support this clonotype. This chain uses TRBV28 with TRBJ2-3, with D hard to call. With 5 bases removed from V and 2 bases from J, the gap between germline ends came to 8 bases. The CDR3 sequence is 13 residues long. CDR1 is MDHEN, CDR2 SYDVKM, per germline. CDR3 amino acids: CASSPLATDTQYF. In DNA, the CDR3 is TGTGCCAGCAGTCCTCTGGCCACAGATACGCAGTATTTT.

In this sample, this clonotype turned up many times. The V and J genes are TRBV12-3 or TRBV12-4 and TRBJ2-7, with 7 bases lining up with TRBD1. The ends lost 5 bases at V and 2 bases at J; junction bases unmatched: 9. The CDR3 is made up of 15 amino acids. In DNA form, the CDR3 reads TGTGCCAGCAGTAATGATCCGGGACAGCCCTACGAGCAGTACTTC. Its translation is CASSNDPGQPYEQYF.

This clonotype is medium-sized in the sample. The V call is TRBV6-2 or TRBV6-3, the J call TRBJ2-1, with D possibly matching TRBD1 (6 bases). Trimming took 7 bases from V and 2 from J, leaving 12 bases between them. The germline V gene encodes CDR1 MNHEY and CDR2 SVGEGT. There are 14 residues in the CDR3. CDR3 sequence: CASTLDRPYNEQFF. DNA of the CDR3: TGTGCCAGCACCCTGGACAGACCCTACAATGAGCAGTTCTTC.

In its sample, this clonotype was seen many times. CDR3 sequence (DNA): TGTGCCAGCAGTTTTAATTGGCAGGGGGGTGAGCAGTTCTTC. Its translation: CASSFNWQGGEQFF. V usage is TRBV12-3 or TRBV12-4 and J usage is TRBJ2-1, with D possibly TRBD1 on 7 matching bases. The CDR3 covers 14 residues. The V end was cut by 3 bases, the J end by 9 bases, with 15 bases between.

This clonotype is classed as large. The J gene is TRBJ2-1, the V gene TRBV20-1; tentatively, D is TRBD2 (8 bases). The V end lost 0 bases, the J end lost 8 bases, and 17 bases lay between the germline ends. CDR3 length: 15 amino acids. The germline V gene has CDR1 DFQATT and CDR2 SNEGSKA (reference sequence). The CDR3, as DNA: TGCAGTGCTAGAGATTTGGGACTAGGGGGCCATGAGCAGTTCTTC. Residues: CSARDLGLGGHEQFF.

This clonotype was observed at least ten times. V and J are TRBV7-6 and TRBJ1-5, with TRBD1 matching over 7 bases. V was clipped by 5 bases and J by 4 bases; unmatched bases: 5. Germline CDR1 is SGHVS and CDR2 is FNYEAQ. The CDR3 sequence is 14 residues long. The CDR3 nucleotides are TGTGCCAGCAGCCCGGGACAGCCAAATCAGCCCCAGCATTTT. This encodes CASSPGQPNQPQHF.

This clonotype has a count of ten or more. CDR3 sequence (DNA): TGTGCCAGCTCGGGACAGGGGGCACCCGATACGCAGTATTTT. It encodes CASSGQGAPDTQYF. The chain is built from TRBV11-3 and TRBJ2-3; TRBD1 matches at 12 bases. The CDR3 consists of 14 residues. Losses at the gene ends were 8 bases for V and 6 bases for J; bases not matched to a gene: 6. Germline V CDR1 and CDR2: SGHNT, YENEEA.